This passage covers 24 T cell receptor beta chains from one sample sequenced in a study of T cell clonality in common variable immunodeficiency. Method: immunoSEQ multiplex PCR; TCRdb's copy keeps in-frame clones and lacks some. Sampling found 40,000 to 65,000 clones, none seen once. The sequencing sample was made of peripheral blood mononuclear cells. The receptors were gathered from a person between 18 and 75 years old in good health.

In its sample, this clone was seen many times. Read sequence stops 3 residues before the CDR3 end, and the germline J gene provides the missing end. The rearrangement joins TRBV7-3 to TRBJ2-3, with D possibly being TRBD1 (5 bases). Trimming cost V 5 bases and J 0 bases, with 6 bases left between them. CDR1 is SGHTA, CDR2 FQGTGA, per germline. The CDR3 spans 13 residues. The covered CDR3 bases are TGTGCCAGCAGCAGGACAAGCACAGATACG. Translated: CASSRTSTDT. The complete CDR3 reads CASSRTSTDTQYF.

This clone showed up many times. Sequencing ends 3 residues short of the CDR3 end; the germline J gene provides the rest. The chain links TRBV7-9 to TRBJ1-1; 10 bases are a match to TRBD1. The CDR3 loop spans 15 amino acids. V shed 6 bases and J 6 bases; nucleotides not matched to a gene: 10. Germline-derived CDR1 and CDR2 are SEHNR and FQNEAQ (reference sequence). Partial CDR3 DNA: TGTGCCAGCAGACAACCGGGACAGGGGTTGGCTGAA. Its translation is CASRQPGQGLAE. The CDR3, in full, reads CASRQPGQGLAEAFF.

This clone was seen ten or more times. Coverage ceases 3 residues before the CDR3 finishes, and the germline J gene fills in the end. The chain links TRBV7-9 to TRBJ2-7, with 9 bases identical to TRBD1. V gave up 7 bases and J gave up 2 bases; unmatched junction bases: 9. Germline loops: CDR1 SEHNR, CDR2 FQNEAQ (reference sequence). CDR3 size: 15 residues. The part of the CDR3 DNA that was read is TGTGCCAGCACCACCGCCGGGACAGGGACCTACGAG. This translates into CASTTAGTGTYE. The full CDR3 reads CASTTAGTGTYEQYF. Complete variable domain (other parts from reference TRBV7-9 and TRBJ2-7): DTGVSQNPRHKITKRGQNVTFRCDPISEHNRLYWYRQTLGQGPEFLTYFQNEAQLEKSRLLSDRFSAERPKGSFSTLEIQRTEQGDSAMYLCASTTAGTGTYEQYFGPGTRLTVT.

In this sample, this clone turned up many times. The part of the CDR3 DNA that was read is TGTGCCAGCAGCCCCTGGGCGGGAGGCTCCTACGAG. Translation gives CASSPWAGGSYE. The whole CDR3 is CASSPWAGGSYEQYF. V gene TRBV3-1 (or the pseudogene TRBV3-2) combines with J gene TRBJ2-7; TRBD2 agrees at 8 bases. The read comes to an end 3 residues before the CDR3 does, leaving the germline J gene to fill in the end. This CDR3 is built from 15 residues. Germline values: CDR1 LGHDT, CDR2 YNNKEL (reference sequence). Trimming cost V 4 bases and J 0 bases; bases outside gene matches: 5.

This clone was observed many times. The read finishes 3 residues shy of the CDR3 end, and the germline J gene is used to complete it. The gene calls are TRBV20-1 and TRBJ2-3; no clear D. The CDR3 consists of 11 residues. V dropped 6 bases and J dropped 4 bases, with 8 bases sitting between them. Per germline, CDR1 DFQATT and CDR2 SNEGSKA (reference sequence). CDR3 bases read: TGCAGTGCAATACACGCAGATACG. Protein: CSAIHADT. The CDR3 in full is CSAIHADTQYF.

This clone has ten or more counts. The CDR3 end falls 3 residues outside the read, so it is completed with the germline J gene. The rearrangement joins TRBV19 to TRBJ1-4; 10 nucleotides agree with TRBD1. This CDR3 comprises 17 residues. Germline V gene data show CDR1 as LNHDA and CDR2 as SQIVND (reference sequence). With V trimmed by 4 bases and J by 2 bases, 7 bases remained unmatched. This chain's CDR3 is CASSTTGGAWTNEKLFF. The CDR3 bases that were read are TGTGCCAGTAGTACGACAGGGGGCGCCTGGACTAATGAAAAA.

This clone was detected ten times or more. Read coverage stops 3 residues before the CDR3 terminus; the germline J gene supplies the remainder. This chain links TRBV20-1 with TRBJ2-5; unclear D gene. Per germline, CDR1 DFQATT and CDR2 SNEGSKA (reference sequence). The CDR3 sequence is 12 residues long. Deletions cut 0 bases from V and 3 bases from J, with 5 bases between. CDR3 DNA (partial): TGCAGTGCTAGAGACCTAAAAGAGACC. Its protein product is CSARDLKET. Given in full, the CDR3 is CSARDLKETQYF.

This clone was counted ten times or more. The junction differs from germline at one of its ends, possibly a read error. The read terminates 3 residues ahead of where the CDR3 ends, so the germline J gene completes it. The gene calls are TRBV4-2 and TRBJ1-4; D is unclear. The germline V gene encodes CDR1 LGHNA and CDR2 YNFKEQ. The CDR3 loop spans 14 amino acids. Partial CDR3 DNA: TGCGCCAGCAGCCAAGAAGCAGCGAATGAAAAA. It translates to CASSQEAANEK. Given in full, the CDR3 is CASSQEAANEKLFF.

This clone was detected ten times or more. The read terminates 3 residues before the CDR3 end, so the remaining end is supplied by the germline J gene. The V call is TRBV19, the J call TRBJ2-7; 9 bases agree with TRBD1. V lost 5 bases and J lost 4; bases outside the gene matches: 9. In germline, CDR1 is LNHDA, CDR2 SQIVND (reference sequence). The CDR3 totals 15 residues. CDR3 protein: CASSLSGTGFYEQYF. The part of the CDR3 DNA that was read is TGTGCCAGTAGTCTGTCGGGGACAGGGTTTTACGAG.

This clone was recorded many times. From the germline J gene comes the end of the CDR3, since the read stops 3 residues before it. This chain links TRBV19 with TRBJ2-2, with 9 nucleotides matching TRBD1. Germline trimming cut 2 bases from V and 6 bases from J; bases unmatched to any gene: 10. Germline values: CDR1 LNHDA, CDR2 SQIVND (reference sequence). The CDR3 runs 17 residues. This CDR3 is CASSIPPGQGLAGELFF. CDR3 bases read: TGTGCCAGTAGTATACCCCCGGGACAGGGATTGGCCGGGGAG.

At least ten counts were recorded for this clone. The sequence runs out 3 residues before the end of the CDR3; the remainder is reconstructed from the germline J gene. The V gene is TRBV18, the J gene TRBJ2-1, with 12 bases fitting TRBD1. The V segment lost 0 bases and the J segment 7 bases; nucleotides outside the gene matches: 1. The CDR3 sequence is 15 residues long. Germline V gives CDR1 KGHSH, CDR2 LQKENI. The CDR3 spells CASSPPGQGANEQFF. CDR3 DNA (partial): TGTGCCAGCTCACCACCGGGACAGGGGGCAAATGAG. Based on the CDR3 plus reference TRBV18 and TRBJ2-1, the full variable domain is NAGVMQNPRHLVRRRGQEARLRCSPMKGHSHVYWYRQLPEEGLKFMVYLQKENIIDESGMPKERFSAEFPKEGPSILRIQQVVRGDSAAYFCASSPPGQGANEQFFGPGTRLTVL.

This clone was observed at least ten times. The CDR3 is cut off 3 residues early in the read; its end comes from the germline J gene. The chain links TRBV14 to TRBJ2-5; D call uncertain. The V end was cut by 0 bases, the J end by 5 bases, with 4 bases between. The germline gives CDR1 SGHDN, CDR2 FVKESK. The CDR3 contains 12 residues. This chain's CDR3 is CASSQDMETQYF. The sequenced CDR3 bases are TGTGCCAGCAGCCAAGATATGGAGACC.

As for this clone: Coverage ceases 3 residues before the CDR3 finishes, and the germline J gene fills in the end. The chain carries TRBV30 and TRBJ2-3; 7 bases are a match to TRBD2. Per the germline V gene, CDR1 is GTSNPN and CDR2 is SVGIG (reference sequence). The CDR3 is 15 amino acids. CDR3 region: CAWRGGAAYQETQYF. The part of the CDR3 DNA that was read is TGTGCCTGGAGGGGAGGGGCGGCGTACCAAGAGACG.

This clone was picked up many times. The read gets to within 3 residues of the CDR3 end, and the germline J gene fills in the rest. The J gene is TRBJ2-7, the V gene TRBV5-1; D possibly uses TRBD1 or TRBD2 (5 bases each). Germline V gives CDR1 SGHRS, CDR2 YFSETQ. V lost 7 bases to trimming and J lost 4 bases, with 21 bases between them. CDR3 length equals 15 residues. CDR3: CASGQGELTGYEQYF. The DNA read from the CDR3 is TGCGCCAGCGGCCAGGGAGAACTAACCGGGTACGAG.

This clone was seen ten or more times. The read terminates 3 residues before the CDR3 end, so the remaining end is supplied by the germline J gene. The chain is built from TRBV30 and TRBJ2-2; 7 nucleotides agree with TRBD2. J gave up 2 bases and V 0 bases, and 6 bases lay outside the gene matches. This CDR3 is 16 amino acids long. Germline V CDR1 and CDR2: GTSNPN, SVGIG (reference sequence). The DNA read from the CDR3 is TGTGCCTGGAGTGTACAACTAGCGCATAACACCGGGGAG. The encoded protein is CAWSVQLAHNTGE. The CDR3 in its entirety is CAWSVQLAHNTGELFF.

Ten or more counts support this clone. CDR3 residues: CSAIYLGYEQYF. The DNA read from the CDR3 is TGCAGCGCAATTTATCTAGGCTACGAG. The V gene is TRBV29-1, the J gene TRBJ2-7; the D is unclear. The read finishes 3 residues shy of the CDR3 end, and the germline J gene is used to complete it. CDR1 and CDR2 from the germline V gene are SQVTM and ANQGSEA. The CDR3 has 12 amino acids. With 7 bases removed from V and 3 bases from J, the gap between germline ends came to 13 bases.

This clone has a handful of counts. The read comes to an end 3 residues before the CDR3 does, leaving the germline J gene to fill in the end. This chain links TRBV30 with TRBJ1-4; D perhaps matches TRBD1 (5 bases). The V gene's germline CDR1 is GTSNPN and CDR2 SVGIG (reference sequence). The CDR3 has 16 residues. CDR3 protein: CAWSVRPAGHNSPLFF. The covered CDR3 bases are TGTGCCTGGAGTGTACGTCCTGCCGGACATAATTCACCA.

Note on this clone: The CDR3 end lies 3 residues beyond the end of the read and is filled in from the germline J gene. The chain has TRBV23-1 and TRBJ1-2, with 11 bases aligning to TRBD1. TRBV23-1 is given ORF status, its function remaining uncertain. This CDR3 contains 19 residues. The trim removed 0 bases at V and 3 bases at J, leaving 12 bases unmatched. The CDR3 loop is CASSQSARGRDRGDYGYTF. The covered CDR3 bases are TGCGCCAGCAGTCAATCTGCGCGCGGGAGGGACAGGGGGGACTATGGC.

On this clone itself: A read error may explain this, as a much larger clone is one base away. The observed sequence ends 3 residues before the CDR3 terminus, with the missing tail filled in from the germline J gene. The chain joins TRBV5-1 to TRBJ2-2; 8 bases line up with TRBD1. Germline V CDR1 and CDR2: SGHRS, YFSETQ. The CDR3 covers 17 residues. The covered CDR3 bases are TGCGCCAGCAGCTTGGCCTGGACAGGGTCTGGGGCCAACGTG. Protein sequence: CASSLAWTGSGANV. From start to end, the CDR3 is CASSLAWTGSGANVLFF. Drawing the rest from reference TRBV5-1 and TRBJ2-2, the complete variable domain is KAGVTQTPRYLIKTRGQQVTLSCSPISGHRSVSWYQQTPGQGLQFLFEYFSETQRNKGNFPGRFSGRQFSNSRSEMNVSTLELGDSALYLCASSLAWTGSGANVLFFGEGSRLTVL.

This clone was counted at least ten times. The CDR3 is cut off 3 residues early in the read; its end comes from the germline J gene. The chain couples TRBV5-1 to TRBJ1-2, with 9 nucleotides matching TRBD1. The V gene end was trimmed by 4 bases and the J gene end by 6 bases; junction bases not matched to a gene: 4. CDR3 size: 13 residues. The germline V gene has CDR1 SGHRS and CDR2 YFSETQ. CDR3 DNA, as far as it was read: TGCGCCAGCAGCCCAAGGACAGGGGATGGC. This translates into CASSPRTGDG. The full CDR3 is CASSPRTGDGYTF.

At least ten counts were recorded for this clone. The read falls 3 residues short of the CDR3 end, and the missing part is taken from the germline J gene. The V call is TRBV6-2 or TRBV6-3, the J call TRBJ1-2; 7 nucleotides agree with TRBD1. Looked up from germline, CDR1 is MNHEY and CDR2 is SVGEGT. The CDR3 has 16 amino acids. Trimming at V came to 0 bases and at J to 1 base, leaving 5 bases not matched to a gene. The CDR3 DNA, read in part, is TGTGCCAGCAGTTACTCCTCGACAGGGCGTAACTATGGC. Amino acids: CASSYSSTGRNYG. The whole CDR3 reads CASSYSSTGRNYGYTF.

This clone was detected ten times or more. The sequenced CDR3 bases are TGTGCCAGCAAACCGAGTTCGGTCTCCTACAATGAG. Translation: CASKPSSVSYNE. The full CDR3 protein is CASKPSSVSYNEQFF. V gene TRBV12-3 or TRBV12-4 combines with J gene TRBJ2-1; D gene ambiguous. The read terminates 3 residues before the CDR3 end, so the remaining end is supplied by the germline J gene. V was cut by 7 bases and J by 0 bases, with 13 bases left in between. The CDR3 covers 15 residues.

This clone was recorded many times. Germline is not matched at one junction end, which may reflect a read error. Read coverage stops 3 residues before the CDR3 terminus; the germline J gene supplies the remainder. The V gene is TRBV4-2, the J gene TRBJ2-1; D is possibly TRBD1 (5 bases). The CDR3 consists of 17 residues. Germline CDR1 is LGHNA and CDR2 is YNFKEQ. The sequenced part of the CDR3 DNA is TGCGCCAGCAGCCAAGATTTGCGGCAGGGCCCTTACAATGAG. Translated, it gives CASSQDLRQGPYNE. The whole CDR3 protein reads CASSQDLRQGPYNEQFF.

This clone was seen repeatedly, ten times or more. The observed sequence ends 3 residues before the CDR3 terminus, with the missing tail filled in from the germline J gene. This chain connects TRBV20-1 to TRBJ2-7, with 8 bases that match TRBD2. The germline gives CDR1 DFQATT, CDR2 SNEGSKA (reference sequence). The CDR3 sequence is 14 residues long. The junction had 5 bases not matched to a gene; V was cut back by 0 bases and J by 4 bases. The sequenced CDR3 bases are TGCAGTGCTAGAGATGGAGCGGGAGATTACGAG. Protein product: CSARDGAGDYE. The whole CDR3 protein is CSARDGAGDYEQYF.